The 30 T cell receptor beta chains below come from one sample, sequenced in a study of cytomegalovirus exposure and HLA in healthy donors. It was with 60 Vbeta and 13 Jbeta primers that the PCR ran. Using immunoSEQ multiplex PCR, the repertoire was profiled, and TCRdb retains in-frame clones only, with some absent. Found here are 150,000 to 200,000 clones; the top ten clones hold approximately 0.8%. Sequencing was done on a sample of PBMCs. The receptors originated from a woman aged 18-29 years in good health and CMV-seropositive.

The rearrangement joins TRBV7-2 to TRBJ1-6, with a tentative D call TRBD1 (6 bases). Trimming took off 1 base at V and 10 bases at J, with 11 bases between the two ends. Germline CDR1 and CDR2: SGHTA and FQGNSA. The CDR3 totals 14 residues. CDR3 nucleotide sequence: TGTGCCAGCAGCTTAGAAGGGACATACTCACCCCTCCACTTT. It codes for CASSLEGTYSPLHF.

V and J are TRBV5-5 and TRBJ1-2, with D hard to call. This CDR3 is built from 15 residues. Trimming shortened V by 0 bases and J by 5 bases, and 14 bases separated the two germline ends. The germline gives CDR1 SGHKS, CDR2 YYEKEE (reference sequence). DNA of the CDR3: TGTGCCAGCAGCTTGGGTACTGGGGAGACGTATGGCTACACCTTC. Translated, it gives CASSLGTGETYGYTF. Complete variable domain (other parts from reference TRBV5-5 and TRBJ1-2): DAGVTQSPTHLIKTRGQQVTLRCSPISGHKSVSWYQQVLGQGPQFIFQYYEKEERGRGNFPDRFSARQFPNYSSELNVNALLLGDSALYLCASSLGTGETYGYTFGSGTRLTVV.

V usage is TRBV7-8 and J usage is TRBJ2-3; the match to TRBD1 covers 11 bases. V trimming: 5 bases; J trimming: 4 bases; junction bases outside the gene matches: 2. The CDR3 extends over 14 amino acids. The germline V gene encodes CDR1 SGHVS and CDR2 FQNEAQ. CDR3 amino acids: CASSRDRGSDTQYF. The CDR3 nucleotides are TGTGCCAGCAGCCGGGACAGGGGGTCAGATACGCAGTATTTT.

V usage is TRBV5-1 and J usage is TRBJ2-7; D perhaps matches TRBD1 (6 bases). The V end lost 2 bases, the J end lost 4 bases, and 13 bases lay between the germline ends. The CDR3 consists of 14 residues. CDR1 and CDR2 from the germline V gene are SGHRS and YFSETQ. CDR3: CASSLQGSSYEQYF. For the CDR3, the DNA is TGCGCCAGCAGCTTACAGGGTAGTAGTTACGAGCAGTACTTC.

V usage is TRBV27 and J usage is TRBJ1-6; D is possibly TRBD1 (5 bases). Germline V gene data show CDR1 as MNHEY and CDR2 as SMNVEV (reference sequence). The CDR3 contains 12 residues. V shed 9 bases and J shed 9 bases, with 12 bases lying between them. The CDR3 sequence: CARGWGGSPLHF. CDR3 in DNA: TGTGCCAGGGGGTGGGGGGGTTCACCCCTCCACTTT.

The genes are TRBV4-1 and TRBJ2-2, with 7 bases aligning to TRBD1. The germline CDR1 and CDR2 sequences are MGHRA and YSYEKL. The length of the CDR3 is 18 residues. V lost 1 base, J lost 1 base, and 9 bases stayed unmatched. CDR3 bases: TGCGCCAGCAGCCAAGTCGAGACAGGGCTGCAGAACACCGGGGAGCTGTTTTTT. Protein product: CASSQVETGLQNTGELFF.

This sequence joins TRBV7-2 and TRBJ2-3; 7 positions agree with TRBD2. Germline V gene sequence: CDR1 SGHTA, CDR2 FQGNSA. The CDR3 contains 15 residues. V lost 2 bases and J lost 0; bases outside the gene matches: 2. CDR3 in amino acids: CASSLLADSTDTQYF. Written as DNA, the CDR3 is TGTGCCAGCAGCTTACTAGCGGATAGCACAGATACGCAGTATTTT.

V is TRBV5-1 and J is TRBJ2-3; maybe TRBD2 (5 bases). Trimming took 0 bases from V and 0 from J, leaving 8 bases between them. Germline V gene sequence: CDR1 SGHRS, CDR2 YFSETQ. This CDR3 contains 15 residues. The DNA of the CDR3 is TGCGCCAGCAGCTTGGGCCTAGCTAGCACAGATACGCAGTATTTT. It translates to CASSLGLASTDTQYF.

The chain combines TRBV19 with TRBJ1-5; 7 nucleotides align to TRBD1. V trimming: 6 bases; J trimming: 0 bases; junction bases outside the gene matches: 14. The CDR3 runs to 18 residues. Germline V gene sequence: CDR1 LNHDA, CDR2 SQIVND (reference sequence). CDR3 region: CASSLSRGQPYSNQPQHF. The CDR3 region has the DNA TGTGCCAGTAGCCTGAGTCGGGGACAGCCTTATAGCAATCAGCCCCAGCATTTT. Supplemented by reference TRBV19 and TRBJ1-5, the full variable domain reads DGGITQSPKYLFRKEGQNVTLSCEQNLNHDAMYWYRQDPGQGLRLIYYSQIVNDFQKGDIAEGYSVSREKKESFPLTVTSAQKNPTAFYLCASSLSRGQPYSNQPQHFGDGTRLSIL.

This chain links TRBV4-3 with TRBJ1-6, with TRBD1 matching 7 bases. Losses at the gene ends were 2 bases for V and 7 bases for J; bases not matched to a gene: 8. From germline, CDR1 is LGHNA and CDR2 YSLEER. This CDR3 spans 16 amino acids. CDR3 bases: TGCGCCAGCAGCCAAAGGTTTGCACAGGGGAATTCACCCCTCCACTTT. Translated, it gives CASSQRFAQGNSPLHF.

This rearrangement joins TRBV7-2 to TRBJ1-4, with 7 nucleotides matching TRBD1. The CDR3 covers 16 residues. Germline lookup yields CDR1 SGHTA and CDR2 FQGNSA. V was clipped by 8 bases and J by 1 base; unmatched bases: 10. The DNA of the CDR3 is TGTGCCAGCGCAAGAGAAGGGGGCATAACTAATGAAAAACTGTTTTTT. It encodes CASAREGGITNEKLFF.

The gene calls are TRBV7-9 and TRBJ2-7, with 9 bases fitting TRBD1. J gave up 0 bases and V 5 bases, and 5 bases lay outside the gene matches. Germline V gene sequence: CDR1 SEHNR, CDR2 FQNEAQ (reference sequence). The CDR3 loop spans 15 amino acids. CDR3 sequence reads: CASSPGTGLSYEQYF. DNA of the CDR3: TGTGCCAGCAGCCCCGGGACAGGGCTCTCCTACGAGCAGTACTTC.

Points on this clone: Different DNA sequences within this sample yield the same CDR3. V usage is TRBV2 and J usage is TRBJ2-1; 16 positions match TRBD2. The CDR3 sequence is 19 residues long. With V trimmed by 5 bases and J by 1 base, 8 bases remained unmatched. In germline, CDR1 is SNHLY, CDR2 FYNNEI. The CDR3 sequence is CASSTGLAGGPGSYNEQFF. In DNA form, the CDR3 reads TGTGCCAGCAGTACGGGACTAGCGGGGGGGCCGGGTTCCTACAATGAGCAGTTCTTC.

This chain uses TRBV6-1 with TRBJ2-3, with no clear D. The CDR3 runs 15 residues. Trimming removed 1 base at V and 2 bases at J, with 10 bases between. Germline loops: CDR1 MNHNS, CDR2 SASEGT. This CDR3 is CASSEVSVFTDTQYF. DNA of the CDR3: TGTGCCAGCAGTGAAGTGAGTGTGTTCACAGATACGCAGTATTTT.

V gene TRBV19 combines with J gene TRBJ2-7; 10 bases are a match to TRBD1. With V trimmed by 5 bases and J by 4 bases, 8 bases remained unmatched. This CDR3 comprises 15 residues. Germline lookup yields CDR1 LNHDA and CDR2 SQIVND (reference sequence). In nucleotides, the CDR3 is TGTGCCAGTAGTGCCGGGGGGACAGGGGAATACGAGCAGTACTTC. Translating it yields CASSAGGTGEYEQYF. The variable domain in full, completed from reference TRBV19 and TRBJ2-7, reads DGGITQSPKYLFRKEGQNVTLSCEQNLNHDAMYWYRQDPGQGLRLIYYSQIVNDFQKGDIAEGYSVSREKKESFPLTVTSAQKNPTAFYLCASSAGGTGEYEQYFGPGTRLTVT.

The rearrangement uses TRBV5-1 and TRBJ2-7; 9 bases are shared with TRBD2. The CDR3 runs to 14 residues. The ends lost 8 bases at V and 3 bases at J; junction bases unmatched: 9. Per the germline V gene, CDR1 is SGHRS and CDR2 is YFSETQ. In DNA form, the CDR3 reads TGCGCCAGGCCGCGGGAGGGCCACATCTACGAGCAGTACTTC. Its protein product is CARPREGHIYEQYF.

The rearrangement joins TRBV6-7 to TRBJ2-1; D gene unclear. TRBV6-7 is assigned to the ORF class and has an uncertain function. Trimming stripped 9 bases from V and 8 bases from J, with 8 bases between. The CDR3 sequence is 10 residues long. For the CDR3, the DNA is TGTGCCAGGCTAAACGATGAGCAGTTCTTC. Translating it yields CARLNDEQFF.

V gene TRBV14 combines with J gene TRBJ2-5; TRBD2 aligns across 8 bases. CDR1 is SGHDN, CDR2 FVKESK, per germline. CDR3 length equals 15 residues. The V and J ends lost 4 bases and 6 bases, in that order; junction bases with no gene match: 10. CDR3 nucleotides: TGTGCCAGCAGCCCAAACCGGACTAGCAGCCAGACCCAGTACTTC. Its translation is CASSPNRTSSQTQYF.

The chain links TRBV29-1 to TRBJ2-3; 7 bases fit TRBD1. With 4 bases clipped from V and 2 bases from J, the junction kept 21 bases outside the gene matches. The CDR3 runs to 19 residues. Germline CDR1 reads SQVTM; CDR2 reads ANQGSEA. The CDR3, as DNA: TGCAGCGTTGTGGGAGACCAGGGGGACGGAGAAGGGTCCACAGATACGCAGTATTTT. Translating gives CSVVGDQGDGEGSTDTQYF.

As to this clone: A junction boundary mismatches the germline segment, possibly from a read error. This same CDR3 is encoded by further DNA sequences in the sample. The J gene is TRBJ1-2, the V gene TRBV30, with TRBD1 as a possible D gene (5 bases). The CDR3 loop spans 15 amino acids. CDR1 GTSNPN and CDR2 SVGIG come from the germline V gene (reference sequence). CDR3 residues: CAWSSGRGVNYGYTF. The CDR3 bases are TGCGCCTGGAGTTCCGGTCGGGGGGTAAACTATGGCTACACCTTC.

The CDR3 here is CASTGGASGYTGELFF. The CDR3 DNA is TGTGCCAGCACTGGGGGGGCGAGCGGTTACACCGGGGAGCTGTTTTTT. The chain combines TRBV6-6 with TRBJ2-2; weak D call: TRBD2 (7 bases). Trimming stripped 7 bases from V and 3 bases from J, with 18 bases between. This CDR3 comprises 16 residues. Germline V CDR1 and CDR2: MNHNY, SVGAGI (reference sequence).

The CDR3 sequence is CASSPGTSGGGDTQYF. The CDR3 bases are TGTGCCAGCAGCCCGGGGACTAGCGGGGGTGGAGATACGCAGTATTTT. The chain couples TRBV7-3 to TRBJ2-3; 14 bases line up with TRBD2. The V gene end was trimmed by 5 bases and the J gene end by 5 bases; junction bases not matched to a gene: 6. This CDR3 is 16 amino acids long. In germline, CDR1 is SGHTA, CDR2 FQGTGA.

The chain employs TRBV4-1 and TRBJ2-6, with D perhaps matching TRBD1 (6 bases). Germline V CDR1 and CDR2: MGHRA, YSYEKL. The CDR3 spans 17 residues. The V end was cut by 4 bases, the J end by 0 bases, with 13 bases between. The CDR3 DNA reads TGCGCCAGCAGCCCCGCAGGGGCGACCTCTGGGGCCAACGTCCTGACTTTC. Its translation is CASSPAGATSGANVLTF.

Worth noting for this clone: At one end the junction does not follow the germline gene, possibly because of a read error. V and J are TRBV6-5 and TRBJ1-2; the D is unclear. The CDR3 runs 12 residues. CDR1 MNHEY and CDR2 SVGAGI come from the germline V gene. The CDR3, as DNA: TGTGCCAGCAGTAACTCTAACGGGGGCTACACCTTC. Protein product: CASSNSNGGYTF.

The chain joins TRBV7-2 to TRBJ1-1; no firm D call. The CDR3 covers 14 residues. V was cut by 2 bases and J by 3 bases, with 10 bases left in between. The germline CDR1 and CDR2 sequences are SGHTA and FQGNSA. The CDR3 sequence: CASSLMGRDTEAFF. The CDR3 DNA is TGTGCCAGCAGCTTAATGGGGAGGGACACTGAAGCTTTCTTT.

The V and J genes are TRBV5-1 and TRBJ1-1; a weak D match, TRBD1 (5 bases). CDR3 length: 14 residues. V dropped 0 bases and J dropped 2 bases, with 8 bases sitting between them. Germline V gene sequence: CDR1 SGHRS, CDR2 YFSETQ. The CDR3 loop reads CASSLGQSNTEAFF. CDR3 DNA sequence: TGCGCCAGCAGCTTGGGACAGAGCAACACTGAAGCTTTCTTT.

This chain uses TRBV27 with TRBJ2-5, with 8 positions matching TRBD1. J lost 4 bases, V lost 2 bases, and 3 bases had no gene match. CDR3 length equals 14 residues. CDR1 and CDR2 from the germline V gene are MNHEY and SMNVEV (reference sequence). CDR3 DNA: TGTGCCAGCAGTTTAGACAGGGGAATAGAGACCCAGTACTTC. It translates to CASSLDRGIETQYF.

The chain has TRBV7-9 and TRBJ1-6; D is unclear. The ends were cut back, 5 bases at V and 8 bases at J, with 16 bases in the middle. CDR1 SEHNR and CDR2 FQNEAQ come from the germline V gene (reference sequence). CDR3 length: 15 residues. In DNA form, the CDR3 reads TGTGCCAGCAGCCCTATCAGGCAGACCGATTCACCCCTCCACTTT. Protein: CASSPIRQTDSPLHF.

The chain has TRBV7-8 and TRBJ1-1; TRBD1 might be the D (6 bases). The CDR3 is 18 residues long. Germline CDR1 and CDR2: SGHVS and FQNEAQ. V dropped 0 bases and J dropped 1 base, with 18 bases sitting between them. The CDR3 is CASSLARWKRGKNTEAFF. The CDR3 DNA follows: TGTGCCAGCAGCTTAGCACGGTGGAAAAGGGGGAAGAACACTGAAGCTTTCTTT.

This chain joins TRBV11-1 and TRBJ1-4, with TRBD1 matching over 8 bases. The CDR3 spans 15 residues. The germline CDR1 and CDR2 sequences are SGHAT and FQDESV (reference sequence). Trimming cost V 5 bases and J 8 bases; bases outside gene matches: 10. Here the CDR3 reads CASSPGQGYSEKLFF. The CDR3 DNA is TGTGCCAGCAGCCCCGGACAGGGATACAGCGAAAAACTGTTTTTT.